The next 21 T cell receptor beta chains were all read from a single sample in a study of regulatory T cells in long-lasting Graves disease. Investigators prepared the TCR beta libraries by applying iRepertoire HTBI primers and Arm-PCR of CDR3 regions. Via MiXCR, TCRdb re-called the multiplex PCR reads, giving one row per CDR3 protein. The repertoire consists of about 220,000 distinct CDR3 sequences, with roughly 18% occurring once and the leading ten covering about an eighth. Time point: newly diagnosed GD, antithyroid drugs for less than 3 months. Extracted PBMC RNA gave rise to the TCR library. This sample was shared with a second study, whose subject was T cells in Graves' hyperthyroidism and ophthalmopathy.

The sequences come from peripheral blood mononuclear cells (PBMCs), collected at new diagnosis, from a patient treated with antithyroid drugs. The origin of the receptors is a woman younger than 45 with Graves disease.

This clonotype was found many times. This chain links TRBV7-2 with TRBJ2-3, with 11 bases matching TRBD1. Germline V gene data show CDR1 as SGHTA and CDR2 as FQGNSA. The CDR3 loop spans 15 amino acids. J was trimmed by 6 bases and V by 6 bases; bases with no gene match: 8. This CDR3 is CASRPPDRGLDTQYF. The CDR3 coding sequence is TGTGCCAGCAGGCCCCCGGACAGGGGGCTGGATACGCAGTATTTT.

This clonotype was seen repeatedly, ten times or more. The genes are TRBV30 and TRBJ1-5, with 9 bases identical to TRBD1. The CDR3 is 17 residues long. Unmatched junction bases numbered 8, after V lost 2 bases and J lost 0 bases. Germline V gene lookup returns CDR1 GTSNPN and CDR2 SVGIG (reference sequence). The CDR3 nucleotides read TGTGCCTGGAGTCGTCCCCGGGACAGGGTTAGCAATCAGCCCCAGCATTTT. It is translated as CAWSRPRDRVSNQPQHF.

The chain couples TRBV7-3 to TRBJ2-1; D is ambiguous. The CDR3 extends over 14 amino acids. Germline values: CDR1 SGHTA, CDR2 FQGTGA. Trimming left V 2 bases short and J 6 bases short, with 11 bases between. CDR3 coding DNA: TGTGCCAGCAGCTTACTCTCTAGTTCCAATGAGCAGTTCTTC. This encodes CASSLLSSSNEQFF. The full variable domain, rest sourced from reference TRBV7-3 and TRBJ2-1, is GAGVSQTPSNKVTEKGKYVELRCDPISGHTALYWYRQSLGQGPEFLIYFQGTGAADDSGLPNDRFFAVRPEGSVSTLKIQRTERGDSAVYLCASSLLSSSNEQFFGPGTRLTVL.

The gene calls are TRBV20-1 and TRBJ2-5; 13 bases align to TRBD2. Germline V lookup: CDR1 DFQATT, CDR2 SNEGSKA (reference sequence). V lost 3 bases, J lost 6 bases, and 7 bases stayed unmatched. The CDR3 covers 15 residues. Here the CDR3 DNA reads TGCAGTGCTAGGCAACTAGCGGGAGGGCTTAAGACCCAGTACTTC. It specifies CSARQLAGGLKTQYF.

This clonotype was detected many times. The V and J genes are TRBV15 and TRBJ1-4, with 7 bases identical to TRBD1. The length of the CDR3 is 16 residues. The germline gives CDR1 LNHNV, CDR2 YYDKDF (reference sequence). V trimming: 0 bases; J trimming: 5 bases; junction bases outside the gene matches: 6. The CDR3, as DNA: TGTGCCACCAGCAGAGATGGTGGCAGGGGGAATGAAAAACTGTTTTTT. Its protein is CATSRDGGRGNEKLFF. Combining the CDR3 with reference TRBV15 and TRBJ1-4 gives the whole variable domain DAMVIQNPRYQVTQFGKPVTLSCSQTLNHNVMYWYQQKSSQAPKLLFHYYDKDFNNEADTPDNFQSRRPNTSFCFLDIRSPGLGDTAMYLCATSRDGGRGNEKLFFGSGTQLSVL.

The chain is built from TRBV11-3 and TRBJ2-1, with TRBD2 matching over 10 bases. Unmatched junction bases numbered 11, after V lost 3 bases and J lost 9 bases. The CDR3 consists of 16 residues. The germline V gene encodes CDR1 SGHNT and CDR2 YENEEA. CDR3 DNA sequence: TGTGCCAGCAGCTTGCCGGGACTAGCGAGAGCGGGTGAGCAGTTCTTC. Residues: CASSLPGLARAGEQFF.

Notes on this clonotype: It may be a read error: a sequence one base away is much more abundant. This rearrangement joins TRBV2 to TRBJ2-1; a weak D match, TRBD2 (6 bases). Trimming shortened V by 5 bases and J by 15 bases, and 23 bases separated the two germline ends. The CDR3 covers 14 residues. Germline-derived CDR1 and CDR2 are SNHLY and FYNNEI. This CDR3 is CASSRVRSSMGGFF. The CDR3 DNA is TGTGCCAGCAGTCGCGTCAGGAGTTCCATGGGGGGGTTCTTC.

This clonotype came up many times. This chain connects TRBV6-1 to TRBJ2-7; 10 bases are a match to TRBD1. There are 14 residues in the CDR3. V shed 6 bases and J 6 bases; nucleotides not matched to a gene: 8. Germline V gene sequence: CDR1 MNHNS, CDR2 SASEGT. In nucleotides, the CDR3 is TGTGCCAGCAGAATGACAGGGGGCCCCGGCGAGCAGTACTTC. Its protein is CASRMTGGPGEQYF.

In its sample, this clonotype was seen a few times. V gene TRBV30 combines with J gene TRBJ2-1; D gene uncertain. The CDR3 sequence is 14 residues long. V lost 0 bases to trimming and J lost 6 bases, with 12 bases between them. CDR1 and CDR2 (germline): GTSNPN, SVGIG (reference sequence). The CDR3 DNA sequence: TGTGCCTGGAGTGTATCATTCGCGGTCAATGAGCAGTTCTTC. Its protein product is CAWSVSFAVNEQFF.

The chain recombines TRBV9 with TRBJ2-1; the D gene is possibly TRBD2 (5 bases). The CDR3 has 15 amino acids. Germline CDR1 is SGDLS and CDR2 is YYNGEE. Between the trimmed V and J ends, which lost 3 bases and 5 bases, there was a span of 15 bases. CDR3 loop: CASSASPRADNEQFF. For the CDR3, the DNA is TGTGCCAGCAGCGCCTCCCCGAGAGCGGACAATGAGCAGTTCTTC.

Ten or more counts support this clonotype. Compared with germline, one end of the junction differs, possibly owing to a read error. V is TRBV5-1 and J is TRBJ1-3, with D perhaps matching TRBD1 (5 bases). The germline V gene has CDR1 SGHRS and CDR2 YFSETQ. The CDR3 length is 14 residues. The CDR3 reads CASSPRVSGNTIYF. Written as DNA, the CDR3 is TGTGCCAGCAGCCCCAGGGTCTCTGGAAACACCATATATTTT.

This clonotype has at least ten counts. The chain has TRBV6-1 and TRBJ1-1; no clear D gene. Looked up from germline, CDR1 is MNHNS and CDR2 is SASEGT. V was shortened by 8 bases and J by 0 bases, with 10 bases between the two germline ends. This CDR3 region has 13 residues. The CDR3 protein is CASRDTLNTEAFF. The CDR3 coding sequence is TGTGCCAGCCGAGATACCTTGAACACTGAAGCTTTCTTT.

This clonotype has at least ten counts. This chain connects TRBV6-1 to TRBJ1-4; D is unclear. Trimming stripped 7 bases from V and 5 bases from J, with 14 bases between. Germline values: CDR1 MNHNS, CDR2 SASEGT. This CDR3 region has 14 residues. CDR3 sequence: CASTERGWNEKLFF. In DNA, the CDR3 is TGTGCCAGCACCGAGAGAGGGTGGAATGAAAAACTGTTTTTT.

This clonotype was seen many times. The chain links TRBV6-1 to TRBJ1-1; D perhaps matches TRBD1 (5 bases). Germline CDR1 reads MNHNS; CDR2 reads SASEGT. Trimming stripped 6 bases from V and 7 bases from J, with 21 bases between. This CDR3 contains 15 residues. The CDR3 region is CASRTEPRASYEAFF. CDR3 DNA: TGTGCCAGCAGGACCGAACCCAGGGCGTCGTATGAAGCTTTCTTT.

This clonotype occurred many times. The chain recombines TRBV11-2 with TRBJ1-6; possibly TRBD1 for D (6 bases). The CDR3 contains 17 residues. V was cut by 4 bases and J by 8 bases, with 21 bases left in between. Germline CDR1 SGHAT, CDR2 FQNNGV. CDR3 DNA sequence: TGTGCCAGCAGCTCACAGCACCAAACAGGGCTGGATTCACCCCTCCACTTT. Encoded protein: CASSSQHQTGLDSPLHF.

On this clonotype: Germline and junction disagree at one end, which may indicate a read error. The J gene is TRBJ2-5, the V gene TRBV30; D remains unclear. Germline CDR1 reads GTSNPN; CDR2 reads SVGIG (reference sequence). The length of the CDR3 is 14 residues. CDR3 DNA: TGTGCCTGGAGTGTAATTGGGGTCGGAGAGACCCAGCACTTC. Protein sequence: CAWSVIGVGETQHF.

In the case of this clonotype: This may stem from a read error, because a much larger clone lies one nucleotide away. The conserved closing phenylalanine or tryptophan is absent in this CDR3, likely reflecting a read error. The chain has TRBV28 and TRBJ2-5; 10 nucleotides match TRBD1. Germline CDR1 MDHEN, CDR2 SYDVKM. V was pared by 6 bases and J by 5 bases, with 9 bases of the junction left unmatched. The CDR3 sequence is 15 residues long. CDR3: CASRVTGGAEETQYS. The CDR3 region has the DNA TGTGCCAGCAGGGTGACAGGGGGCGCGGAGGAGACCCAGTACTCC.

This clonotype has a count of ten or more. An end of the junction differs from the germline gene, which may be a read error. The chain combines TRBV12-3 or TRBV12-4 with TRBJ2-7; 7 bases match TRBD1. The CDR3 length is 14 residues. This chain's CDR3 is CASSLGGISYEQYF. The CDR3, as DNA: TGTGCCAGCAGCTTAGGGGGCATTTCCTACGAGCAGTACTTC.

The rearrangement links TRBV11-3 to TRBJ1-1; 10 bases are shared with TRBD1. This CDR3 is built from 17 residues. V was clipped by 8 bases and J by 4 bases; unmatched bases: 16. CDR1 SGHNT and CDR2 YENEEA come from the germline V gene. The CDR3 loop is CASCSRQGAVGGTEAFF. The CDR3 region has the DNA TGTGCCAGCTGCTCCCGACAGGGGGCGGTCGGTGGCACTGAAGCTTTCTTT.

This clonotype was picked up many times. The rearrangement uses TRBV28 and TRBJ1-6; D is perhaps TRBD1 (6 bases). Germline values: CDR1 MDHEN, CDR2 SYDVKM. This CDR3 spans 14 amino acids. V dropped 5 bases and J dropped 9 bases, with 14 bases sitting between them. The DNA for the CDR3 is TGTGCCAGCAGTCCCGACAGGATTGCTTCACCCCTCCACTTT. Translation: CASSPDRIASPLHF. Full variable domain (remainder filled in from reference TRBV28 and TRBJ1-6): DVKVTQSSRYLVKRTGEKVFLECVQDMDHENMFWYRQDPGLGLRLIYFSYDVKMKEKGDIPEGYSVSREKKERFSLILESASTNQTSMYLCASSPDRIASPLHFGNGTRLTVT.

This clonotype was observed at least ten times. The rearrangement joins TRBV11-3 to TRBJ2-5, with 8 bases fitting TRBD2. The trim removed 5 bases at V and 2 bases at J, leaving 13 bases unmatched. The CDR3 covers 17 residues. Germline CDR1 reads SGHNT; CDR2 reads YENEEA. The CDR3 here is CASSPGGGSGAQETQYF. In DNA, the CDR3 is TGTGCCAGCAGCCCCGGGGGAGGTAGCGGGGCACAAGAGACCCAGTACTTC.